This TCR beta chain is from a study of OX40 agonist ivuxolimab in advanced cancers. For the study at large: An agonistic human IgG2 monoclonal antibody against OX40 (CD134) was given.

Libraries were prepared by immunoSEQ multiplex PCR; TCRdb keeps only in-frame clonotypes and omits some of them. The sample carries 70,000 to 95,000 clones, 92% recorded once. The study, taken as a whole, reports: The authors did not determine the antigen specificity of the expanded peripheral T cells. There was clonal expansion of CD4+ and CD8+ blood T cells by week 6 at 0.1 to 3.0 mg/kg.

As regards this clone: Its cognate antigen is unknown.

Germline assignment: CDR1 MNHNY and CDR2 SVGAGI (reference sequence). V lost 1 base and J 4 bases, leaving 11 bases between the germline ends. The length of the CDR3 is 15 residues. Sequenced material: CD4+ or CD8+ T cells sorted from blood, taken in a trial of the OX40 agonist ivuxolimab. V is TRBV6-6 and J is TRBJ1-3; TRBD1 might be the D (6 bases). This receptor was taken from an adult with an advanced solid tumor such as melanoma, head and neck, liver or kidney cancer. The CDR3 nucleotides read TGTGCCAGCAGTTACTGGGGGGCGCAAGGAAACACCATATATTTT. Encoded protein: CASSYWGAQGNTIYF.